This T cell receptor beta chain was found in a study of cytomegalovirus exposure and HLA in healthy donors. Germline loops: CDR1 MNHNS, CDR2 SASEGT. The length of the CDR3 is 15 residues. V trimming: 6 bases; J trimming: 9 bases; junction bases outside the gene matches: 13. A multiplex PCR was run with 60 Vbeta primers and 13 Jbeta primers. Here immunoSEQ multiplex PCR was the method, and the copy in TCRdb shows in-frame clones only, minus some. The sample lists under 150,000 clones, 80% occurring once. The sample holds a few counts of this clone. The receptor's source is a woman aged 40 to 50 in good health and CMV-seronegative. The chain employs TRBV6-1 and TRBJ2-7, with 11 bases that match TRBD2. Sequenced: PBMCs. The chain's CDR3 is CASRDPGLAALGQYF. The CDR3 nucleotides read TGTGCCAGCAGAGATCCGGGACTAGCGGCCCTAGGGCAGTACTTC.